This passage covers 32 T cell receptor beta chains from one sample sequenced in a study of T cell responses to AZD1222 COVID-19 vaccine. Here immunoSEQ multiplex PCR was the method, and the copy in TCRdb shows in-frame clones only, minus some. Among tens of thousands of clones listed, 85% to 95% were seen once. Sequencing used peripheral blood, obtained on day 0 of AZD1222 vaccination. Source of these receptors: an adult in good health.

V gene TRBV5-8 combines with J gene TRBJ1-1, with TRBD1 matching over 7 bases. After removal of 0 bases from V and 4 bases from J, the junction contained 3 bases not matched to a gene. The CDR3 spans 14 residues. CDR1 and CDR2 (germline): SGHTS, YDEGEE. The CDR3, as DNA: TGTGCCAGCAGCTTGGTGACAGGGTCCACTGAAGCTTTCTTT. This translates into CASSLVTGSTEAFF.

The chain is built from TRBV28 and TRBJ2-5; TRBD1 aligns across 8 bases. After removal of 5 bases from V and 1 base from J, the junction contained 9 bases not matched to a gene. The CDR3 consists of 16 residues. In germline, CDR1 is MDHEN, CDR2 SYDVKM. CDR3 loop: CASSPRQGRGQETQYF. CDR3 nucleotides: TGTGCCAGCAGTCCTCGACAGGGGCGGGGCCAAGAGACCCAGTACTTC.

This sequence joins TRBV6-2 or TRBV6-3 and TRBJ1-5; the D is unclear. Deletions cut 2 bases from V and 9 bases from J, with 14 bases between. Germline V gives CDR1 MNHEY, CDR2 SVGEGT. There are 14 residues in the CDR3. The DNA for the CDR3 is TGTGCCAGCAGTTACGCTACAAGGTTCGGGCCCCAGCATTTT. Translation: CASSYATRFGPQHF.

The V call is TRBV10-1, the J call TRBJ2-3; 8 bases map to TRBD2. Per germline, CDR1 WNHNN and CDR2 SYGVQD (reference sequence). This CDR3 is built from 15 residues. The V and J ends lost 2 bases and 4 bases, in that order; junction bases with no gene match: 5. The CDR3 region is CASSERTSSPDTQYF. The DNA for the CDR3 is TGCGCCAGCAGTGAGAGGACTAGCTCGCCAGATACGCAGTATTTT.

The gene calls are TRBV6-6 and TRBJ2-7, with D possibly called TRBD1 or TRBD2 (5 bases each). The CDR3 extends over 15 amino acids. Trimming removed 7 bases at V and 0 bases at J, with 16 bases between. CDR1 MNHNY and CDR2 SVGAGI come from the germline V gene (reference sequence). The CDR3 protein is CASTSPGTSSYEQYF. The CDR3 region has the DNA TGTGCCAGCACCTCTCCCGGGACCTCCTCCTACGAGCAGTACTTC.

This chain connects TRBV6-2 or TRBV6-3 to TRBJ1-6, with 9 bases aligning to TRBD1. CDR1 is MNHEY and CDR2 is SVGEGT in the germline V gene. After removal of 5 bases from V and 7 bases from J, the junction contained 6 bases not matched to a gene. This CDR3 comprises 15 residues. CDR3 in DNA: TGTGCCAGCAGTACGGATGGGACAGGGAATTCACCCCTCCACTTT. Protein sequence: CASSTDGTGNSPLHF.

The J gene is TRBJ1-6, the V gene TRBV3-1 (or the pseudogene TRBV3-2); possible D gene TRBD1, 5 bases. Trimming left V 3 bases short and J 4 bases short, with 10 bases between. Germline V gene data show CDR1 as LGHDT and CDR2 as YNNKEL (reference sequence). CDR3 size: 15 residues. In DNA form, the CDR3 reads TGTGCCAGCAGCCATCAGACAGAGTATAATTCACCCCTCCACTTT. It codes for CASSHQTEYNSPLHF.

This clone was seen only once. The chain is built from TRBV27 and TRBJ1-5, with 8 bases lining up with TRBD1. Germline loops: CDR1 MNHEY, CDR2 SMNVEV (reference sequence). This CDR3 is built from 15 residues. V lost 2 bases and J lost 6; bases outside the gene matches: 6. Written as DNA, the CDR3 is TGTGCCAGCAGTTTAGGTTCGACAGGGGTTCAGCCCCAGCATTTT. It translates to CASSLGSTGVQPQHF.

This clone appeared once. This chain joins TRBV6-5 and TRBJ2-3; no clear D gene. Germline V CDR1 and CDR2: MNHEY, SVGAGI. CDR3 length: 14 amino acids. Trimming cost V 2 bases and J 0 bases, with 6 bases left between them. This CDR3 is CASSYMDSTDTQYF. CDR3 nucleotide sequence: TGTGCCAGCAGTTACATGGACAGCACAGATACGCAGTATTTT.

V is TRBV19 and J is TRBJ2-5; D not certain. The CDR3 runs to 16 residues. With 0 bases removed from V and 0 bases from J, the gap between germline ends came to 11 bases. CDR1 LNHDA and CDR2 SQIVND come from the germline V gene (reference sequence). The CDR3 nucleotides are TGTGCCAGTAGTATAGATCATGCAACAAACCAAGAGACCCAGTACTTC. This sequence encodes CASSIDHATNQETQYF.

The V and J genes are TRBV5-6 and TRBJ1-4; 9 positions match TRBD1. The CDR3 runs to 14 residues. The V segment lost 5 bases and the J segment 8 bases; nucleotides outside the gene matches: 7. CDR1 and CDR2 from the germline V gene are SGHDT and YYEEEE. This chain's CDR3 is CASRPWTGAEKLFF. The DNA for the CDR3 is TGTGCCAGCAGACCGTGGACAGGGGCCGAAAAACTGTTTTTT.

V is TRBV6-5 and J is TRBJ2-7; tentative D call: TRBD2 (5 bases). Germline-derived CDR1 and CDR2 are MNHEY and SVGAGI. Trimming removed 6 bases from V and 5 bases from J, with 14 bases in between. The CDR3 runs to 13 residues. The chain's CDR3 is CASSLTSGNEQYF. The CDR3 nucleotides are TGTGCCAGCAGCCTTACCTCCGGGAACGAGCAGTACTTC.

This clone was counted a single time. The V call is TRBV3-1 (or the pseudogene TRBV3-2), the J call TRBJ2-3; a weak D match, TRBD1 (5 bases). Germline V lookup: CDR1 LGHDT, CDR2 YNNKEL (reference sequence). This CDR3 is 16 amino acids long. The V and J ends lost 2 bases and 6 bases respectively, with 18 bases between them. CDR3 sequence: CASSQPDSRLGDTQYF. The CDR3 DNA reads as TGTGCCAGCAGCCAACCTGACAGTCGCCTAGGGGATACGCAGTATTTT.

This sequence joins TRBV5-1 and TRBJ1-3; the D is unclear. V was cut by 0 bases and J by 4 bases, with 8 bases left in between. Germline V gene lookup returns CDR1 SGHRS and CDR2 YFSETQ. CDR3 size: 14 residues. The DNA for the CDR3 is TGCGCCAGCAGCTTGGGGGGAATCGGAAACACCATATATTTT. Amino acids: CASSLGGIGNTIYF.

The chain recombines TRBV7-2 with TRBJ2-5; D uncertain. V lost 3 bases and J lost 5, with 10 bases in between. The CDR3 runs to 13 residues. The germline V gene encodes CDR1 SGHTA and CDR2 FQGNSA. CDR3 in amino acids: CASSFGLVETQYF. The DNA for the CDR3 is TGTGCCAGCAGCTTCGGGTTAGTGGAGACCCAGTACTTC.

The chain recombines TRBV6-1 with TRBJ1-6; maybe TRBD1 (5 bases). The CDR3 is 16 amino acids. Trimming stripped 0 bases from V and 7 bases from J, with 13 bases between. The germline V gene encodes CDR1 MNHNS and CDR2 SASEGT. DNA for the CDR3: TGTGCCAGCAGTGAAGCGGGAGGGGCGAGCAATTCACCCCTCCACTTT. Translated, it gives CASSEAGGASNSPLHF.

The chain combines TRBV2 with TRBJ1-1; D call uncertain. There are 11 residues in the CDR3. The V end lost 9 bases, the J end lost 3 bases, and 8 bases lay between the germline ends. CDR1 is SNHLY, CDR2 FYNNEI, per germline. The CDR3 coding sequence is TGTGCCAGATCAGGTGACACTGAAGCTTTCTTT. Its translation: CARSGDTEAFF.

The chain is built from TRBV27 and TRBJ1-5; D is possibly TRBD1 (6 bases). The CDR3 consists of 14 residues. Trimming took off 5 bases at V and 2 bases at J, with 10 bases between the two ends. The germline V gene has CDR1 MNHEY and CDR2 SMNVEV (reference sequence). DNA for the CDR3: TGTGCCAGCAGTGTTAACAGGGGCAATCAGCCCCAGCATTTT. Its protein is CASSVNRGNQPQHF.

CDR3 DNA: TGTGCCACCAGCAGAGATTTGGTCTCAGTAGGACAGGGCACAGATACGCAGTATTTT. It specifies CATSRDLVSVGQGTDTQYF. The chain links TRBV15 to TRBJ2-3; 7 nucleotides agree with TRBD1. V dropped 0 bases and J dropped 1; count of bases not matched to a gene: 13. The CDR3 is 19 residues long. Germline V CDR1 and CDR2: LNHNV, YYDKDF (reference sequence).

V gene TRBV4-1 combines with J gene TRBJ1-2, with 10 bases that match TRBD1. The CDR3 runs to 14 residues. V shed 5 bases and J 2 bases; nucleotides not matched to a gene: 2. CDR1 and CDR2 (germline): MGHRA, YSYEKL. The CDR3 DNA is TGCGCCAGCAGCGACAGGGGGCGCAACTATGGCTACACCTTC. The encoded protein is CASSDRGRNYGYTF.

The chain carries TRBV7-9 and TRBJ2-1, with TRBD1 matching 12 bases. Germline-derived CDR1 and CDR2 are SEHNR and FQNEAQ (reference sequence). V dropped 5 bases and J dropped 4; count of bases not matched to a gene: 3. CDR3 length: 15 residues. The CDR3 region has the DNA TGTGCCAGCAGCGAGGGACAGGGGGCGTACAATGAGCAGTTCTTC. Amino acid sequence: CASSEGQGAYNEQFF. Complete variable domain (other parts from reference TRBV7-9 and TRBJ2-1): DTGVSQNPRHKITKRGQNVTFRCDPISEHNRLYWYRQTLGQGPEFLTYFQNEAQLEKSRLLSDRFSAERPKGSFSTLEIQRTEQGDSAMYLCASSEGQGAYNEQFFGPGTRLTVL.

The rearrangement joins TRBV27 to TRBJ1-2; D gene uncertain. Trimming pared 2 bases from V and 8 bases from J, leaving 12 bases between. The CDR3 covers 13 residues. Looked up from germline, CDR1 is MNHEY and CDR2 is SMNVEV (reference sequence). CDR3 sequence (DNA): TGTGCCAGCAGTTTACCCCCCCCGCGCGGCTACACCTTC. It yields the protein CASSLPPPRGYTF.

The CDR3 reads CASSRGGANTEAFF. In DNA form, the CDR3 reads TGTGCCAGCAGCCGGGGGGGGGCGAACACTGAAGCTTTCTTT. The chain combines TRBV6-5 with TRBJ1-1, with D possibly TRBD1 on 6 matching bases. Germline lookup yields CDR1 MNHEY and CDR2 SVGAGI. There are 14 residues in the CDR3. V was cut by 6 bases and J by 1 base, with 12 bases left in between.

The CDR3 DNA is TGCGCCAGCAGCTCTTCCGCCTTACAGGGTGGTTTTTATGGCTACACCTTC. Translation: CASSSSALQGGFYGYTF. V is TRBV5-1 and J is TRBJ1-2, with D possibly matching TRBD1 (6 bases). Germline assignment: CDR1 SGHRS and CDR2 YFSETQ. Trimming pared 3 bases from V and 5 bases from J, leaving 23 bases between. This CDR3 spans 17 amino acids.

Note on this clone: Other DNA variants within this sample encode the same CDR3. V usage is TRBV18 and J usage is TRBJ2-7; no clear D gene. V lost 3 bases to trimming and J lost 0 bases, with 3 bases between them. Germline V CDR1 and CDR2: KGHSH, LQKENI. The CDR3 length is 12 residues. Here the CDR3 reads CASSPSSYEQYF. As DNA, the CDR3 is TGTGCCAGCTCACCGAGCTCCTACGAGCAGTACTTC.

V usage is TRBV3-1 (or the pseudogene TRBV3-2) and J usage is TRBJ2-7; 9 bases fit TRBD1. This CDR3 has 14 residues. Germline V gene lookup returns CDR1 LGHDT and CDR2 YNNKEL (reference sequence). The V segment lost 4 bases and the J segment 1 base; nucleotides outside the gene matches: 2. This chain's CDR3 is CASSLGQGSYEQYF. DNA for the CDR3: TGTGCCAGCAGCCTGGGACAGGGTTCCTACGAGCAGTACTTC.

The CDR3 coding sequence is TGTGCCAGCAGTGAAGGCCTTAGGGTTGGCTACACCTTC. This encodes CASSEGLRVGYTF. The chain recombines TRBV25-1 with TRBJ1-2, with unresolved D. CDR1 and CDR2 from the germline V gene are MGHDK and SYGVNS. V was shortened by 2 bases and J by 7 bases, with 11 bases between the two germline ends. There are 13 residues in the CDR3.

The rearrangement links TRBV2 to TRBJ1-6; D gene unclear. This CDR3 is 11 amino acids long. Germline lookup yields CDR1 SNHLY and CDR2 FYNNEI. Trimming cost V 2 bases and J 14 bases, with 7 bases left between them. The CDR3 region has the DNA TGTGCCAGCAGTGAAAGGAACACCCTCCACTTT. Its protein product is CASSERNTLHF.

This chain joins TRBV7-8 and TRBJ2-5; tentative D call: TRBD2 (5 bases). Germline V CDR1 and CDR2: SGHVS, FQNEAQ. The CDR3 is 15 amino acids. Trimming stripped 10 bases from V and 4 bases from J, with 22 bases between. The CDR3 coding sequence is TGTGCCACCAGAACGACGGGGATGTATGGAGAGACCCAGTACTTC. Protein: CATRTTGMYGETQYF.

The chain uses TRBV7-9 and TRBJ1-2; D unclear. The CDR3 has 14 amino acids. The germline V gene encodes CDR1 SEHNR and CDR2 FQNEAQ (reference sequence). Trimming took 1 base from V and 6 from J, leaving 12 bases between them. The CDR3 sequence is CASSLGGGPHGYTF. The CDR3 DNA is TGTGCCAGCAGCTTAGGCGGCGGACCCCATGGCTACACCTTC.

This sequence joins TRBV14 and TRBJ1-1, with D unclear. This CDR3 region has 12 residues. The V gene lost 1 base and the J gene lost 5 bases, with 5 bases spanning the gap. Germline-derived CDR1 and CDR2 are SGHDN and FVKESK. CDR3: CASSQARTEAFF. The CDR3 coding sequence is TGTGCCAGCAGCCAAGCGAGGACTGAAGCTTTCTTT.

This clone was seen once. The chain is built from TRBV7-2 and TRBJ1-1, with D unclear. V lost 5 bases, J lost 1 base, and 11 bases lay in between. CDR3 length equals 14 residues. Germline lookup yields CDR1 SGHTA and CDR2 FQGNSA. CDR3 coding DNA: TGTGCCAGCAGCCCCGCCCGGAGGAACACTGAAGCTTTCTTT. Its protein is CASSPARRNTEAFF.